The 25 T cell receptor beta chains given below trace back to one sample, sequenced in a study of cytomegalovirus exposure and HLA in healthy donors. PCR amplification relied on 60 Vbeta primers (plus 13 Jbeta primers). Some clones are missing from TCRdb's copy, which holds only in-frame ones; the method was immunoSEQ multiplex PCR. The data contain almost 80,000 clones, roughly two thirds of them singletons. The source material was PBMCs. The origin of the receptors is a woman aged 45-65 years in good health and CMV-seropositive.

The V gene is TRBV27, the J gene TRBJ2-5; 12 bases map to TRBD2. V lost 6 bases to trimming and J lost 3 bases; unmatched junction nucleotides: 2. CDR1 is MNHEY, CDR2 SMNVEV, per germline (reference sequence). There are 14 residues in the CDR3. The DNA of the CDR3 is TGTGCCAGCAGGAGGACTAGCGGGGAAGAGACCCAGTACTTC. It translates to CASRRTSGEETQYF.

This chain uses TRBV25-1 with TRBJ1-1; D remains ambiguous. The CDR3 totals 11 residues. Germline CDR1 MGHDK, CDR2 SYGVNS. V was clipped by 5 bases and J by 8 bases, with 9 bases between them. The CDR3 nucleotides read TGTGCCAGCAGTACAAGTGTGGAAGCTTTCTTT. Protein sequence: CASSTSVEAFF.

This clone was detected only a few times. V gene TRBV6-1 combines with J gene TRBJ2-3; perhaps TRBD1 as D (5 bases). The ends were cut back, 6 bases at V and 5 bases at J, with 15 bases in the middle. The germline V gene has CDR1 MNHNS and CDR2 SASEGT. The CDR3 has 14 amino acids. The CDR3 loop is CASSTTYQGDTQYF. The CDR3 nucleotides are TGTGCCAGCAGCACCACGTACCAGGGAGATACGCAGTATTTT.

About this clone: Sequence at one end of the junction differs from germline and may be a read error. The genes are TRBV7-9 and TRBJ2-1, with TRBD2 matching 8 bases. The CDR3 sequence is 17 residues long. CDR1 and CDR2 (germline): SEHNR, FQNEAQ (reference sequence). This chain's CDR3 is CASSPPGPGGPNNGQFF. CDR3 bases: TGTGCCAGCAGCCCCCCGGGCCCGGGGGGGCCCAACAATGGGCAGTTCTTC.

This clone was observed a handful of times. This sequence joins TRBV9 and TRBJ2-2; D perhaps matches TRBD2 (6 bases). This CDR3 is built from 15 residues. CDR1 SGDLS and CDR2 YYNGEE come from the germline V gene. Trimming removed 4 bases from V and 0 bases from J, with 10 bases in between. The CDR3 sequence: CASSRSGPNTGELFF. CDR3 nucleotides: TGTGCCAGCAGCCGTAGCGGACCGAACACCGGGGAGCTGTTTTTT.

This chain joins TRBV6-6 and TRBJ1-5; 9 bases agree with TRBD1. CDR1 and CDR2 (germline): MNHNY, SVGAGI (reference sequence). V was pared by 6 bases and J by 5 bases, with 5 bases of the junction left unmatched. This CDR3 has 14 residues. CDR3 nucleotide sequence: TGTGCCAGCAGCCCCCGGGACAGGGATCAGCCCCAGCATTTT. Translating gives CASSPRDRDQPQHF.

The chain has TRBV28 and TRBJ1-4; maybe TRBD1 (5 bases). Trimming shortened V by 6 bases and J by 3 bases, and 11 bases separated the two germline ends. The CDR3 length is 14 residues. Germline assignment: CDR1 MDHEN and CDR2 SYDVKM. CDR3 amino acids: CASSLDMANEKLFF. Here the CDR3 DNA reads TGTGCCAGCAGCTTGGACATGGCTAATGAAAAACTGTTTTTT.

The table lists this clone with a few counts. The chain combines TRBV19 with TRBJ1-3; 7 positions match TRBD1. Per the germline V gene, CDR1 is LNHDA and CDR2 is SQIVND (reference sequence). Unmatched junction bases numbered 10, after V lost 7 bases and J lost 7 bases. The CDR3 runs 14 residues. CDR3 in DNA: TGTGCCAGTACCATAGGGACAGTGCGGAACACCATATATTTT. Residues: CASTIGTVRNTIYF.

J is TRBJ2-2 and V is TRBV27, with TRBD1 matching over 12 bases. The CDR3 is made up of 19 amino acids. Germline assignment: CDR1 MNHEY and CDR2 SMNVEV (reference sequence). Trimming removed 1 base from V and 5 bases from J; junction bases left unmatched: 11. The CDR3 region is CASSLYRAGTGGRTGELFF. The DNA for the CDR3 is TGTGCCAGCAGTTTATATCGTGCAGGGACAGGGGGCCGAACCGGGGAGCTGTTTTTT.

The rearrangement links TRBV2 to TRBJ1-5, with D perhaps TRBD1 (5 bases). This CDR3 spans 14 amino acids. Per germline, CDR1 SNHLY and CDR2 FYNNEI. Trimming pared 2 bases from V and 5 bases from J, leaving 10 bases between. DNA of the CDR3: TGTGCCAGCAGTGAATGGACACAAGATCAGCCCCAGCATTTT. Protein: CASSEWTQDQPQHF.

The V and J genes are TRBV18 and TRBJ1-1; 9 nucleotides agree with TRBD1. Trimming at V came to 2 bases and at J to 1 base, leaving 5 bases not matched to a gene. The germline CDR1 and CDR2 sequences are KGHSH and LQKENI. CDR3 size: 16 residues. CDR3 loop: CASSPYRDRANTEAFF. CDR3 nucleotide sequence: TGTGCCAGCTCACCATACAGGGACAGGGCGAACACTGAAGCTTTCTTT.

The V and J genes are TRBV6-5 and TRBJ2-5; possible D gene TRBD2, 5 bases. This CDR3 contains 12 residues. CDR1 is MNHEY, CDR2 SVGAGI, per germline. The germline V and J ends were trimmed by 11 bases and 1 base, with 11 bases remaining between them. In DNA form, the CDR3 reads TGTGCCGCCCGGGGAACCCAAGAGACCCAGTACTTC. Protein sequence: CAARGTQETQYF.

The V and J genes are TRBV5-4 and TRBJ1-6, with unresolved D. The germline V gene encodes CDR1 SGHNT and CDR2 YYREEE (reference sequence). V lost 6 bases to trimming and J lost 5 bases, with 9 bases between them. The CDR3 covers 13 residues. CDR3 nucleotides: TGTGCCAGCAAGCAGGTCGATAATTCACCCCTCCACTTT. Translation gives CASKQVDNSPLHF. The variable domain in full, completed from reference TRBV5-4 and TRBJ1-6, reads ETGVTQSPTHLIKTRGQQVTLRCSSQSGHNTVSWYQQALGQGPQFIFQYYREEENGRGNFPPRFSGLQFPNYSSELNVNALELDDSALYLCASKQVDNSPLHFGNGTRLTVT.

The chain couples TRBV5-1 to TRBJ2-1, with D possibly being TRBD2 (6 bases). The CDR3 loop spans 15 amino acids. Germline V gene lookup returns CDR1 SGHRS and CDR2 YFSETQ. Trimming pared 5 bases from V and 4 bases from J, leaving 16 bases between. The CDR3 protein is CASRGNGGPYNEQFF. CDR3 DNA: TGCGCCAGCAGGGGGAACGGGGGACCATACAATGAGCAGTTCTTC. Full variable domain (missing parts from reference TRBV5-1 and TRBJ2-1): KAGVTQTPRYLIKTRGQQVTLSCSPISGHRSVSWYQQTPGQGLQFLFEYFSETQRNKGNFPGRFSGRQFSNSRSEMNVSTLELGDSALYLCASRGNGGPYNEQFFGPGTRLTVL.

The CDR3 protein is CASNSQGLMTLGNQPQHF. CDR3 nucleotide sequence: TGTGCCAGCAACTCCCAAGGATTAATGACTTTAGGCAATCAGCCCCAGCATTTT. The rearrangement uses TRBV9 and TRBJ1-5; D not certain. CDR1 and CDR2 from the germline V gene are SGDLS and YYNGEE. This CDR3 comprises 18 residues. V lost 6 bases and J lost 2, with 24 bases in between.

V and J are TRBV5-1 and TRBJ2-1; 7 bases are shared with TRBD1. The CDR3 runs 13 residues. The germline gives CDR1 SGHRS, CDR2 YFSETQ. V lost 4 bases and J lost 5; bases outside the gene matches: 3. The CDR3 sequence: CASSPDRDNEQFF. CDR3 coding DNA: TGCGCCAGCAGCCCAGACAGGGACAATGAGCAGTTCTTC.

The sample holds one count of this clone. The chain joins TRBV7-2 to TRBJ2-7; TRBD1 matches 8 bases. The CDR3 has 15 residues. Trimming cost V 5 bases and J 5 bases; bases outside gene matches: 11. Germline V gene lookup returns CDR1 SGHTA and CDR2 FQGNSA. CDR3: CASSLGQGEVDEQYF. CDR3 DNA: TGTGCCAGCAGCCTTGGACAGGGTGAGGTCGACGAGCAGTACTTC. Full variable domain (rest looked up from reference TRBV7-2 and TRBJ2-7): GAGVSQSPSNKVTEKGKDVELRCDPISGHTALYWYRQSLGQGLEFLIYFQGNSAPDKSGLPSDRFSAERTGGSVSTLTIQRTQQEDSAVYLCASSLGQGEVDEQYFGPGTRLTVT.

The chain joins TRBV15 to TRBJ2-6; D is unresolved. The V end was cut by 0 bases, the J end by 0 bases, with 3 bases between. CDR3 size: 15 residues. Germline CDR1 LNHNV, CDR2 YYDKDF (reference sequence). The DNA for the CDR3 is TGTGCCACCAGCAGAGACTACTCTGGGGCCAACGTCCTGACTTTC. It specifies CATSRDYSGANVLTF. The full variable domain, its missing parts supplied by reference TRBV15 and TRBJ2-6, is DAMVIQNPRYQVTQFGKPVTLSCSQTLNHNVMYWYQQKSSQAPKLLFHYYDKDFNNEADTPDNFQSRRPNTSFCFLDIRSPGLGDTAMYLCATSRDYSGANVLTFGAGSRLTVL.

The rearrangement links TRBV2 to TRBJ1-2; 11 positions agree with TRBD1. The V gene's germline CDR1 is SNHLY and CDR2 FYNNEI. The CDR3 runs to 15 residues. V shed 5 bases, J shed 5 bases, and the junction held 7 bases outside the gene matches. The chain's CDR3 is CASSTRTGGYYGYTF. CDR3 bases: TGTGCCAGCAGTACACGGACAGGGGGCTATTATGGCTACACCTTC.

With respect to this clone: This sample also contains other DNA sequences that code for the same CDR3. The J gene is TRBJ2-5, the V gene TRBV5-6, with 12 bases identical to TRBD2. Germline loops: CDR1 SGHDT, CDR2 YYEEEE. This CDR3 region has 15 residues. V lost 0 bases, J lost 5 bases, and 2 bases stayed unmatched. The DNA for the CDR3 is TGTGCCAGCAGCTTGGGACTAGCGGGGGCTGAGACCCAGTACTTC. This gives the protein CASSLGLAGAETQYF.

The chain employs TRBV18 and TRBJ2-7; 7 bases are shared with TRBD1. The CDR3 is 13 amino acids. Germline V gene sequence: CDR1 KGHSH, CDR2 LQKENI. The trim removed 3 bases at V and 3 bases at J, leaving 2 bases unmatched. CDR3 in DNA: TGTGCCAGCTCACCGGCAGGGGGCTACGAGCAGTACTTC. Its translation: CASSPAGGYEQYF.

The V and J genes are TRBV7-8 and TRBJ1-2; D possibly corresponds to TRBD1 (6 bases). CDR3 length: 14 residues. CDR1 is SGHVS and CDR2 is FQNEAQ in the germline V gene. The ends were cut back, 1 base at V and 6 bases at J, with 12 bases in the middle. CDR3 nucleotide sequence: TGTGCCAGCAGCTTAGAACAGGGCCTGGATGGCTACACCTTC. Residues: CASSLEQGLDGYTF.

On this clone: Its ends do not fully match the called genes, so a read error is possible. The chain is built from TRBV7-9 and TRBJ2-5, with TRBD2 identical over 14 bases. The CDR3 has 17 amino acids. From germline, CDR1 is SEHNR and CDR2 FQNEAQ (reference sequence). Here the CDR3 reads CSSSRLTSGGAQETQYF. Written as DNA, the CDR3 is TGTTCCAGCAGTAGACTGACTAGCGGGGGGGCACAAGAGACCCAGTACTTC.

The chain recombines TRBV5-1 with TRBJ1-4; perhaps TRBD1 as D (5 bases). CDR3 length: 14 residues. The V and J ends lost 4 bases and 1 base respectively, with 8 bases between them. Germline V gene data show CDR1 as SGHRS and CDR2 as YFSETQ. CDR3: CASSLGQTNEKLFF. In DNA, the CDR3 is TGCGCCAGCAGCCTTGGACAAACTAATGAAAAACTGTTTTTT.

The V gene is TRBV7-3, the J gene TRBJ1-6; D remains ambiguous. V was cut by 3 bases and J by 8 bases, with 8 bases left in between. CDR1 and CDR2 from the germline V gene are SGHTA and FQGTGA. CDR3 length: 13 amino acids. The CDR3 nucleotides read TGTGCCAGCAGCTTTCTCGGGGATTCACCCCTCCACTTT. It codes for CASSFLGDSPLHF.